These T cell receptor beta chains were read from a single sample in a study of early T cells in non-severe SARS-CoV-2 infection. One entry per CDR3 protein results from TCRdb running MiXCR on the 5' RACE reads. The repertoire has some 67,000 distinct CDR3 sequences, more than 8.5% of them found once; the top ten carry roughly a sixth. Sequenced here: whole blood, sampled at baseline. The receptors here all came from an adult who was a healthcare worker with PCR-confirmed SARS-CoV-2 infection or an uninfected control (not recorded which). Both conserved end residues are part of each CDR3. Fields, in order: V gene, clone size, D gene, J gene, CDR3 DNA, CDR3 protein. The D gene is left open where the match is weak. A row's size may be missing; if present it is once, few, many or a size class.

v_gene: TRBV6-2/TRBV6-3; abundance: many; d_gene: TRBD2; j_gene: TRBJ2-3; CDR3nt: TGTGCCAGCAGTTACGGGACTACCGTAGATACGCAGTATTTT; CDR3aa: CASSYGTTVDTQYF
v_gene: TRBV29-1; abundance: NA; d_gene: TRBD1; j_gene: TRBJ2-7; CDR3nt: TGCAGCGCCAGGGACAGTAAGCGCGCCGAGCAGTACTTC; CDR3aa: CSARDSKRAEQYF
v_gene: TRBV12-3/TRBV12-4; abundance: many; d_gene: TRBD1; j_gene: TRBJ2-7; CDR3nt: TGTGCCAGCAGTCCCTCTTCACAGGGGGGCTACGAGCAGTACTTC; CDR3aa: CASSPSSQGGYEQYF
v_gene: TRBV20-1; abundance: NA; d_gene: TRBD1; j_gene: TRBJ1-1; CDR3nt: TGCAGTGCTAGACCGGGACAGGTGAAGATTTTCTCTGAAGCTTTCTTT; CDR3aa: CSARPGQVKIFSEAFF
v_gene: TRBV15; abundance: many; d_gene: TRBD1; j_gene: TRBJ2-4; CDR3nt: TGTGCCACCAGCAGCCCCGGGACAGGGGGAGAGTACTTC; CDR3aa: CATSSPGTGGEYF
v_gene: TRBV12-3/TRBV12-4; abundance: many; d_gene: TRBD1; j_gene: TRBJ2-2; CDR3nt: TGTGCCAGCAGCCGGACAGGGGGGAGGACCGGGGAGCTGTTTTTT; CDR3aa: CASSRTGGRTGELFF
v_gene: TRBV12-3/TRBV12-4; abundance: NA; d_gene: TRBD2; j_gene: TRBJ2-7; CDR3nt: TGTGCCAGCAGACCCTCCGGGACTAGCGGCTACGAGCAGTACTTC; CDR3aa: CASRPSGTSGYEQYF
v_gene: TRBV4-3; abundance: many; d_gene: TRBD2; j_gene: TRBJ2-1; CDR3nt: TGCGCCAGCAGCCAAGTGAATCGAGCGGGAGGTGAGCAGTTCTTC; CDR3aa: CASSQVNRAGGEQFF
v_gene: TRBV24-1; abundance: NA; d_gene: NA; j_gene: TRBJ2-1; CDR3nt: TGTGCCACCAGTGGCCCCCAGCCACGTTACAATGAGCAGTTCTTC; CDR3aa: CATSGPQPRYNEQFF
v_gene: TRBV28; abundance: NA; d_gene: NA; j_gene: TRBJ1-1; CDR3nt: TGTGCCAGCAGTTTTGATAGGGTGAGGACTGAAGCTTTCTTT; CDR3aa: CASSFDRVRTEAFF
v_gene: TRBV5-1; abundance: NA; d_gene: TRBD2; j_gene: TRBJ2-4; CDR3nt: TGCGCCAGCAGCTTGGAAACTCCGGGACTAGCGGAAAACATTCAGTACTTC; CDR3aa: CASSLETPGLAENIQYF
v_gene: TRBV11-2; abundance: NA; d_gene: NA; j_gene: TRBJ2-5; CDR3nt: TGTGCCAGCAGCTTAGAGGTGGTTCCCACCCAGTACTTC; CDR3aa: CASSLEVVPTQYF
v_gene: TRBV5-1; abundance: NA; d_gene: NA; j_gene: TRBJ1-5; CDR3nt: TGCGCCAGCAGCTTGGACGGAACACGCAATCAGCCCCAGCATTTT; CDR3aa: CASSLDGTRNQPQHF
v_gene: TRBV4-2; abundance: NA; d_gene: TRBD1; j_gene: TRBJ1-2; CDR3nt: TGTGCCAGCAGCCTAAAACAGGGGGCGCAGCATGGCTACACCTTC; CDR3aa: CASSLKQGAQHGYTF
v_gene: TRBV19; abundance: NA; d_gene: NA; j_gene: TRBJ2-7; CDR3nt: TGTGCCAGTAGTATAAGGGGAGGAACTTGGTACGAGCAGTACTTC; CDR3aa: CASSIRGGTWYEQYF
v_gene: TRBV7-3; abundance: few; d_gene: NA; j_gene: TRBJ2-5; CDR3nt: TGTGCCAGCAGCTTAGGGCGGCAAAGCGTAGAGACCCAGTACTTC; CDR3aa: CASSLGRQSVETQYF
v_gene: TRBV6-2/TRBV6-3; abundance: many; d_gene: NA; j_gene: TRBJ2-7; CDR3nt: TGTGCCAGCAGTTTGCAAGGGATTCCCTCGGACGAGCAGTACTTC; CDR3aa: CASSLQGIPSDEQYF
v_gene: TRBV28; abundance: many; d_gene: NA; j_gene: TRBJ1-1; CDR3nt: TGTGCCAGCAGTCCCGGGGACCTTTCCACTGAAGCTTTCTTT; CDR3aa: CASSPGDLSTEAFF
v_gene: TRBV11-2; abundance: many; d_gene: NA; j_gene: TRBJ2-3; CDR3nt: TGTGCCAGCAGCTCAGACCTCACGGGAGCTAGCACAGATACGCAGTATTTT; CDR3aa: CASSSDLTGASTDTQYF
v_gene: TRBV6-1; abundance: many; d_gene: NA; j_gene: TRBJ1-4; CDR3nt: TGTGCCAGCATCGAAGTTGGGGGCCCCAATGAAAAACTGTTTTTT; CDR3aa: CASIEVGGPNEKLFF
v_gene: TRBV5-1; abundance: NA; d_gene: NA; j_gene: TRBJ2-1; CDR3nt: TGCGCCAGCAGCTTGTTCGGACAGACTTTGGATGAGCAGTTCTTC; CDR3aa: CASSLFGQTLDEQFF
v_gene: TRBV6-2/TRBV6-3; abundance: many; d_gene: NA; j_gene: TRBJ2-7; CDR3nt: TGTGCCATCCAGAGGGGGGACAGAAGCTACGAGCAGTACTTC; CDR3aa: CAIQRGDRSYEQYF
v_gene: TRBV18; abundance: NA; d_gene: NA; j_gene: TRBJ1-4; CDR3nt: TGTGCCAGCTCACCAAGCAGGGGTTTAGTTGAAAAACTGTTTTTT; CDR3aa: CASSPSRGLVEKLFF
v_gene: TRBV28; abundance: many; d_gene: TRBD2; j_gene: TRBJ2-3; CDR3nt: TGTGCCAGCAGTTTGGGAGGGGCTAGCAATCCGCAGTATTTT; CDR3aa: CASSLGGASNPQYF
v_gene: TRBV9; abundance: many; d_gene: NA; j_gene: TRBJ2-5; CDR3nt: TGTGCCAGCAGCGACCAGGGGGGGATTGGAGAGACCCAGTACTTC; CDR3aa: CASSDQGGIGETQYF
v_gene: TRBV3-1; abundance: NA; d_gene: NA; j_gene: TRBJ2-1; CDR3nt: TGTGCCAGCAGCCAGGCCCCCACGGGAACGGGTGAGCAGTTCTTC; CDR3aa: CASSQAPTGTGEQFF
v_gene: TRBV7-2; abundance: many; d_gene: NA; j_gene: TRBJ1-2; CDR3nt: TGTGCCAGCAGCTTTGGACACCAACTCTATGGCTACACCTTC; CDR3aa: CASSFGHQLYGYTF
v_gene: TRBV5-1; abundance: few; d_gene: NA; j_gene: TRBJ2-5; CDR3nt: TGCGCCAGCAGCCCCGGGAACCTGGGGGCAGAGACCCAGTACTTC; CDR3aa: CASSPGNLGAETQYF
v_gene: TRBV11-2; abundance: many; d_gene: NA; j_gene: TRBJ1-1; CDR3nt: TGTGCCAGCAGCTTGATTCCGGGGAAAGCTTTCTTT; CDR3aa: CASSLIPGKAFF
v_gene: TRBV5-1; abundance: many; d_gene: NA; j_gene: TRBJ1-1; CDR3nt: TGCGCCAGCAGCAGTGGGACCACTGAAGCTTTCTTT; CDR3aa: CASSSGTTEAFF
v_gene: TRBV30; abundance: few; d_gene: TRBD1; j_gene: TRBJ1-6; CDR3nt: TGTGCCTGGGCGGGACAGGGGAATTCACCCCTCCACTTT; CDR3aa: CAWAGQGNSPLHF
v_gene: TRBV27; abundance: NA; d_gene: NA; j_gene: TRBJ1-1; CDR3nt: TGTGCCAGCAGTTTTGGCAGCGTGAACACTGAAGCTTTCTTT; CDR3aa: CASSFGSVNTEAFF
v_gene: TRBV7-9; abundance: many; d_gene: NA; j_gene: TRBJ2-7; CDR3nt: TGTGCCAGCAGCTTGTTCGACATCTACGAGCAGTACTTC; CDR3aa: CASSLFDIYEQYF
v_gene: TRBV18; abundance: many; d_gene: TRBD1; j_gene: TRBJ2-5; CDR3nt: TGTGCCAGCTCACCAGGCGACAGGGGGCGAAGGCAAGAGACCCAGTACTTC; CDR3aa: CASSPGDRGRRQETQYF
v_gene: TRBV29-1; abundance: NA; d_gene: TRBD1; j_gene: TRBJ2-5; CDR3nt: TGCAGCGTTGGTCGGGACAGAAAAGAGACCCAGTACTTC; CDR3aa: CSVGRDRKETQYF
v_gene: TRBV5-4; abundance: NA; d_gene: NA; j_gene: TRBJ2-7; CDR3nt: TGTACCAGCAGCTTGATGGCCCAAGGGGACTACGAGCAGTACTTC; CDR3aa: CTSSLMAQGDYEQYF
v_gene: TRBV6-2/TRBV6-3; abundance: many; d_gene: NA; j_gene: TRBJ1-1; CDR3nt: TGTGCCAGCAGTCACAGGAAGAACACTGAAGCTTTCTTT; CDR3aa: CASSHRKNTEAFF